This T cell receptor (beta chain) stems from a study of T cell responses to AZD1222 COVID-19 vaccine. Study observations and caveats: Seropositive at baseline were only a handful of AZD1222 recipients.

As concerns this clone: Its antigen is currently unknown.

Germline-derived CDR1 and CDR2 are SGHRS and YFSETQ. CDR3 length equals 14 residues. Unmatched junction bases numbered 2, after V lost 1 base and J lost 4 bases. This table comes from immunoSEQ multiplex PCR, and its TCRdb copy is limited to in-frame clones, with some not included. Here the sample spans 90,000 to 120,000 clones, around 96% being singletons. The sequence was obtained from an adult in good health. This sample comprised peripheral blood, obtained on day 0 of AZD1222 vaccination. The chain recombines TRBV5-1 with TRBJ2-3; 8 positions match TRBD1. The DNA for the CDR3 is TGCGCCAGCAGCTTGAACAGGGGGGCAGATACGCAGTATTTT. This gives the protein CASSLNRGADTQYF.